These 15 T cell receptor beta chains originate from one sample sequenced in a study of Ad26.COV2.S vaccination and SARS-CoV-2 variants. The assay was immunoSEQ multiplex PCR, and TCRdb's table has in-frame clones only and misses some. The profile shows some 290,000 clones, just over 85% of them singletons. The treatment was: some 20 received Ad26.COV2.S at low or high dose, single or two shots; 5 received placebo; per-sample allocation not given. The investigators took samples on day 63 after the first vaccine or placebo injection. Here the sequenced sample was peripheral blood, taken in a trial of Ad26.COV2.S vaccine versus placebo. Receptor source: a person aged 18-60 years who received the Ad26.COV2.S COVID-19 vaccine or a placebo.

This clone was counted only a few times. The chain couples TRBV3-1 (or the pseudogene TRBV3-2) to TRBJ1-1; D gene unclear. The CDR3 runs 17 residues. V lost 1 base, J lost 3 bases, and 18 bases lay in between. The germline V gene encodes CDR1 LGHDT and CDR2 YNNKEL (reference sequence). The DNA of the CDR3 is TGTGCCAGCAGCCAAGCCTTTCTGCATACAGTTTACACTGAAGCTTTCTTT. Residues: CASSQAFLHTVYTEAFF.

This clone was counted a few times. The chain is built from TRBV7-9 and TRBJ1-2; D is unresolved. Germline CDR1 reads SEHNR; CDR2 reads FQNEAQ (reference sequence). This CDR3 is built from 13 residues. V was pared by 1 base and J by 4 bases, with 7 bases between. The chain's CDR3 is CASSLELGYGYTF. In DNA form, the CDR3 reads TGTGCCAGCAGCTTAGAACTAGGCTATGGCTACACCTTC.

The rearrangement joins TRBV6-5 to TRBJ2-3; a weak D match, TRBD2 (6 bases). Germline CDR1 reads MNHEY; CDR2 reads SVGAGI. There are 14 residues in the CDR3. V gave up 6 bases and J gave up 1 base, with 11 bases separating them. The CDR3 sequence: CASRGGLGTDTQYF. The CDR3 DNA is TGTGCCAGCAGGGGGGGTTTGGGCACAGATACGCAGTATTTT.

The chain recombines TRBV3-1 (or the pseudogene TRBV3-2) with TRBJ2-5, with D hard to call. Trimming stripped 5 bases from V and 2 bases from J, with 21 bases between. This CDR3 is built from 17 residues. Germline CDR1 reads LGHDT; CDR2 reads YNNKEL (reference sequence). The CDR3 DNA reads TGTGCCAGCAGCTCCGGGTCTACGAAACCCTCTCAAGAGACCCAGTACTTC. This sequence encodes CASSSGSTKPSQETQYF.

This clone was detected once. The V call is TRBV19, the J call TRBJ2-7; D is perhaps TRBD1 (5 bases). Germline assignment: CDR1 LNHDA and CDR2 SQIVND (reference sequence). V was trimmed by 6 bases and J by 5 bases, leaving 14 bases between them. CDR3 length: 13 residues. CDR3 nucleotides: TGTGCCAGTAGAGGGGAAGGGTGGAACGAGCAGTACTTC. Encoded protein: CASRGEGWNEQYF.

The chain carries TRBV5-1 and TRBJ1-2; no firm D call. Germline loops: CDR1 SGHRS, CDR2 YFSETQ. The CDR3 covers 15 residues. Trimming left V 1 base short and J 2 bases short, with 12 bases between. The chain's CDR3 is CASSLLGGENYGYTF. Here the CDR3 DNA reads TGCGCCAGCAGCTTGCTCGGTGGGGAAAACTATGGCTACACCTTC.

The rearrangement uses TRBV10-3 and TRBJ1-3; tentative D call: TRBD1 (5 bases). Germline CDR1 is ENHRY and CDR2 is SYGVKD. This CDR3 has 15 amino acids. V shed 3 bases and J shed 3 bases, with 12 bases lying between them. CDR3 sequence: CAISDRGVVGNTIYF. The DNA of the CDR3 is TGTGCCATCAGTGACCGGGGGGTGGTTGGAAACACCATATATTTT.

The V and J genes are TRBV7-2 and TRBJ1-5; D might be TRBD1 (5 bases). Germline CDR1 SGHTA, CDR2 FQGNSA. Trimming took off 1 base at V and 0 bases at J, with 7 bases between the two ends. The CDR3 is made up of 15 amino acids. The DNA for the CDR3 is TGTGCCAGCAGCTTAGGACAGCCTAGCAATCAGCCCCAGCATTTT. It yields the protein CASSLGQPSNQPQHF.

This chain uses TRBV6-5 with TRBJ2-1; the match to TRBD1 covers 8 bases. After removal of 6 bases from V and 14 bases from J, the junction contained 12 bases not matched to a gene. The CDR3 runs to 13 residues. The germline CDR1 and CDR2 sequences are MNHEY and SVGAGI. This chain's CDR3 is CASRQGGQAQEFF. The CDR3 DNA reads as TGTGCCAGCAGGCAAGGGGGACAGGCCCAGGAGTTCTTC.

The genes are TRBV7-2 and TRBJ2-2; 7 bases map to TRBD2. Germline CDR1 SGHTA, CDR2 FQGNSA. V shed 11 bases and J 6 bases; nucleotides not matched to a gene: 12. The length of the CDR3 is 14 residues. The chain's CDR3 is CASRGLRSAGELFF. CDR3 DNA: TGTGCCTCCCGGGGACTACGATCGGCCGGGGAGCTGTTTTTT.

The chain uses TRBV14 and TRBJ1-1; D perhaps matches TRBD1 (5 bases). The CDR3 consists of 13 residues. Trimming left V 4 bases short and J 1 base short, with 7 bases between. Germline CDR1 is SGHDN and CDR2 is FVKESK. The CDR3 spells CASSRGQNTEAFF. CDR3 coding DNA: TGTGCCAGCAGCCGTGGACAGAACACTGAAGCTTTCTTT.

The chain employs TRBV30 and TRBJ2-3; tentatively, D is TRBD2 (6 bases). Germline V lookup: CDR1 GTSNPN, CDR2 SVGIG (reference sequence). The CDR3 spans 15 residues. Deletions cut 2 bases from V and 2 bases from J, with 14 bases between. The CDR3 DNA sequence: TGTGCCTGGAGTCCGGGACTGGGATTCACAGATACGCAGTATTTT. This codes for CAWSPGLGFTDTQYF. The full variable domain, in which reference TRBV30 and TRBJ2-3 provide the parts outside the CDR3, is SQTIHQWPATLVQPVGSPLSLECTVEGTSNPNLYWYRQAAGRGLQLLFYSVGIGQISSEVPQNLSASRPQDRQFILSSKKLLLSDSGFYLCAWSPGLGFTDTQYFGPGTRLTVL.

The chain joins TRBV5-4 to TRBJ2-3; either TRBD1 or TRBD2 may supply D (6 bases each). The length of the CDR3 is 15 residues. V was trimmed by 0 bases and J by 2 bases, leaving 10 bases between them. Germline V gene lookup returns CDR1 SGHNT and CDR2 YYREEE (reference sequence). CDR3 protein: CASSLGGANTDTQYF. The CDR3 DNA is TGTGCCAGCAGCTTGGGGGGGGCTAACACAGATACGCAGTATTTT.

The rearrangement links TRBV29-1 to TRBJ2-2; D not resolved. Germline values: CDR1 SQVTM, CDR2 ANQGSEA. CDR3 length: 13 amino acids. V was cut by 8 bases and J by 0 bases, with 10 bases left in between. The CDR3 bases are TGCAGCACCAAAACAACGAACACCGGGGAGCTGTTTTTT. Protein: CSTKTTNTGELFF.

J is TRBJ2-4 and V is TRBV7-2; 7 bases agree with TRBD1. CDR1 and CDR2 (germline): SGHTA, FQGNSA. The V gene end was trimmed by 7 bases and the J gene end by 1 base; junction bases not matched to a gene: 10. The CDR3 sequence is 16 residues long. CDR3 loop: CASTITGDRAKNIQYF. In DNA, the CDR3 is TGTGCCAGCACTATTACAGGGGATAGGGCCAAAAACATTCAGTACTTC.